This is a list of T cell receptor beta chains from one sample in a study of T-cell reconstitution after alpha-beta-depleted transplantation in children. TCRdb passed the PCR reads through MiXCR, listing each CDR3 protein once. The sample lists a few hundred thousand distinct CDR3 sequences, around 7.3% occurring once. The input for sequencing was peripheral blood, taken 360 days after TCRalphabeta/CD19-depleted stem cell transplant. These receptor sequences come from a female patient aged 2-9 years who had a stem cell transplant for Fanconi anemia, so the T cells may come from the graft donor. Each CDR3 is given with its conserved first and last residue. Fields, in order: V gene, J gene, clone size, CDR3 length, D gene, CDR3 DNA, CDR3 protein. A D gene is named only where the DNA matches it firmly. A clone size is listed for some rows: how often the clone was seen (once, few, many), or a class if it is expanded.

>TRBV7-3|TRBJ1-1|many|15|NA
TGTGCCAGCAGCTTAGATGGGGCCCTGAACACTGAAGCTTTCTTT
CASSLDGALNTEAFF
>TRBV7-3|TRBJ2-1|NA|13|TRBD2
TGTGCCAGCAGCGACGGGACTAGCGGGGTTCAGTTCTTC
CASSDGTSGVQFF
>TRBV29-1|TRBJ2-3|NA|17|TRBD1
TGCAGCGTTACCTCCGGGACAGATTCAGGAAACACAGATACGCAGTATTTT
CSVTSGTDSGNTDTQYF
>TRBV6-5|TRBJ2-7|many|14|TRBD1
TGTGCCAGCAGTTACTCTATAGGGGGCGACGAGCAGTACTTC
CASSYSIGGDEQYF
>TRBV20-1|TRBJ2-1|many|12|NA
TGCAGTGCCAAGGAGGGGGACAATGAGCAGTTCTTC
CSAKEGDNEQFF
>TRBV12-3/TRBV12-4|TRBJ1-5|NA|14|NA
TGTGCCAGCAGTTCCGAGGGCGTGGAGCGGGCCCAGCATTTT
CASSSEGVERAQHF
>TRBV20-1|TRBJ2-2|many|14|NA
TGCAGTGCTAGAGATCGAGTGAACACCGGGGAGCTGTTTTTT
CSARDRVNTGELFF
>TRBV7-2|TRBJ1-3|NA|15|TRBD1
TGTGCCAGCAGCTTATTCGGGACAGCGGTTAACACCATATATTTT
CASSLFGTAVNTIYF
>TRBV2|TRBJ2-7|many|15|TRBD2
TGTGCCAGCAATACAGCGGGGGGGCTCACCTACGAGCAGTACTTC
CASNTAGGLTYEQYF
>TRBV27|TRBJ1-5|many|12|NA
TGTGCCAGCAGTGACTCGGGTCAGCCCCAGCATTTT
CASSDSGQPQHF
>TRBV6-2/TRBV6-3|TRBJ2-7|NA|17|NA
TGTGCCAGCAGAGGGAGGAAGAACCCCAAGAGCTCCTACGAGCAGTACTTC
CASRGRKNPKSSYEQYF
>TRBV12-3/TRBV12-4|TRBJ2-3|many|15|TRBD2
TGTGCCAGCAGAGAGAACCGGGGGGGCCCAGATACGCAGTATTTT
CASRENRGGPDTQYF
>TRBV27|TRBJ2-2|many|15|TRBD1
TGTGCCACCAAGCCGGGACAGGGTTTAACCGGGGAGCTGTTTTTT
CATKPGQGLTGELFF
>TRBV20-1|TRBJ2-5|few|15|NA
TGCAGTGCCGCGCCCACCTGGGGGGGCGGGGAGACCCAGTACTTC
CSAAPTWGGGETQYF
>TRBV29-1|TRBJ2-1|many|11|NA
TGCAGCGTCTTAGTTTACAATGAGCAGTTCTTC
CSVLVYNEQFF
>TRBV12-3/TRBV12-4|TRBJ1-6|many|15|TRBD1
TGTGCCAGCAGTACTGCGGGACAGGCATATTCACCCCTCCACTTT
CASSTAGQAYSPLHF
>TRBV7-9|TRBJ2-2|many|14|NA
TGTGCCAGCAGGGATCACAACCGGGCCGGGGAGCTGTTTTTT
CASRDHNRAGELFF
>TRBV9|TRBJ1-1|many|14|TRBD1
TGTGCCAGCAGCGTAGAGGCAGGGGGCGCGGGAGCTTTCTTT
CASSVEAGGAGAFF
>TRBV29-1|TRBJ2-5|many|11|NA
TGCAGCGTGACTCGCCGGGAGACCCAGTACTTC
CSVTRRETQYF
>TRBV7-2|TRBJ2-7|few|14|TRBD2
TGTGCCAGCAGGCGGCGGGAGGGCCCCTACGAGCAGTACTTC
CASRRREGPYEQYF
>TRBV15|TRBJ1-3|many|16|NA
TGTGCCACCAGCAGAGATAAAGGGACGGCTGGAAACACCATATATTTT
CATSRDKGTAGNTIYF
>TRBV27|TRBJ1-1|few|13|NA
TGTGCCAGCCGCGTCTCCCACTGGGGTGAAGCTTTCTTT
CASRVSHWGEAFF
>TRBV11-1|TRBJ1-2|few|15|NA
TGTGCCAGCAGCCGATCGACGGGCGAAGGCTATGGCTACACCTTC
CASSRSTGEGYGYTF
>TRBV21-1|TRBJ2-2|NA|13|NA
TGTGCCAGCGAGGACACAAACACCGGGGAGCTGTTTTTT
CASEDTNTGELFF
>TRBV7-7|TRBJ2-5|NA|13|NA
TGTGCTAGCAGCGCGGGGAACCAAGAGACCCAGTACTTC
CASSAGNQETQYF
>TRBV12-3/TRBV12-4|TRBJ1-5|few|14|NA
TGTGCCAGCAGTTTCAAATATAGCAATCAGCCCCAGCATTTT
CASSFKYSNQPQHF
>TRBV2|TRBJ2-2|NA|15|NA
TGTGCCAGCAGGGGGGGTCCTTTTAGGACCGGGGAGCTGTTTTTT
CASRGGPFRTGELFF
>TRBV28|TRBJ2-7|many|16|NA
TGTGCCAGCAGTTTCGGAAGTCTCGCGACACTTTACGAGCAGTACTTC
CASSFGSLATLYEQYF
>TRBV7-2|TRBJ2-5|many|21|TRBD2
TGTGCCAGCATCGTCTCCCTGGGACAGTCGGGACTAGCGGGAGATGGGGAGACCCAGTACTTC
CASIVSLGQSGLAGDGETQYF
>TRBV24-1|TRBJ2-5|many|17|TRBD1
TGTGCCACCAGTGACCCTCGCTCGGACAGGGGCGGAGAGACCCAGTACTTC
CATSDPRSDRGGETQYF
>TRBV12-3/TRBV12-4|TRBJ2-2|many|16|TRBD1
TGTGCCAGCAGCCTGACCTCGACAGGGATGGACGGGGAGCTGTTTTTT
CASSLTSTGMDGELFF
>TRBV28|TRBJ1-1|many|12|NA
TGTGCCAGCAGTGTAGGAGGGGAGAGGGCTTTCTTT
CASSVGGERAFF
>TRBV6-5|TRBJ1-6|many|13|NA
TGTGCCAGCAGTTACTCGTTTGCTTCGCCCCTCCACTTT
CASSYSFASPLHF
>TRBV4-1|TRBJ2-1|many|18|TRBD2
TGCGCCAGCAGCCCCCTGATTTTGAGGACTAGAGAATACAATGAGCAGTTCTTC
CASSPLILRTREYNEQFF
>TRBV10-3|TRBJ1-1|many|13|NA
TGTGCCATCAGTGAGCCGGGGCGCTCTGAAGCTTTCTTT
CAISEPGRSEAFF
>TRBV5-1|TRBJ2-5|NA|17|TRBD2
TGCGCCAGCAGCGCCCGCGGACTAGCGGGGGGCCAAGAGACCCAGTACTTC
CASSARGLAGGQETQYF
>TRBV11-2|TRBJ1-6|few|14|NA
TGTGCCAGCAGCTTAGTAGGGTCTGGCTCACCCCTCCACTTT
CASSLVGSGSPLHF
>TRBV2|TRBJ2-5|many|13|NA
TGTGCCAGCACCTTGACTAGTGCAGAGACCCAGTACTTC
CASTLTSAETQYF
>TRBV12-3/TRBV12-4|TRBJ2-3|many|16|NA
TGTGCCAGCAGTTTTTTATTTACCATAGAAAAGGATACGCAGTATTTT
CASSFLFTIEKDTQYF
>TRBV12-3/TRBV12-4|TRBJ2-2|many|13|NA
TGTGCCAGCAGTTTAAGAGGGGACGGGGAGCTGTTTTTT
CASSLRGDGELFF
>TRBV27|TRBJ1-3|many|13|NA
TGTGCCAGCAGATCACGCTCTGGAAACACCATATATTTT
CASRSRSGNTIYF
>TRBV20-1|TRBJ2-7|many|14|TRBD1
TGCAGTGCGGGGGCCAGGGGGCGGACCTACGAGCAGTACTTC
CSAGARGRTYEQYF
>TRBV7-4|TRBJ1-5|NA|22|NA
TGTGCCAGCAGCCCAGAAGGCCGGGCGACTCGGGATAAACGGGGTAGCAATCAGCCCCAGCATTTT
CASSPEGRATRDKRGSNQPQHF
>TRBV28|TRBJ1-5|many|15|TRBD1
TGTGCCAGCAGGTTAACAGGGGGCAGCTATCAGCCCCAGCATTTT
CASRLTGGSYQPQHF
>TRBV28|TRBJ1-1|NA|16|NA
TGTGCCAGCAGTCCCCCCATACCCATAGGGGTCACTGAAGCTTTCTTT
CASSPPIPIGVTEAFF
>TRBV9|TRBJ1-6|many|16|TRBD1
TGTGCCAGCAGCGTAGCGGCTCGACAGGGGAATTCACCCCTCCACTTT
CASSVAARQGNSPLHF